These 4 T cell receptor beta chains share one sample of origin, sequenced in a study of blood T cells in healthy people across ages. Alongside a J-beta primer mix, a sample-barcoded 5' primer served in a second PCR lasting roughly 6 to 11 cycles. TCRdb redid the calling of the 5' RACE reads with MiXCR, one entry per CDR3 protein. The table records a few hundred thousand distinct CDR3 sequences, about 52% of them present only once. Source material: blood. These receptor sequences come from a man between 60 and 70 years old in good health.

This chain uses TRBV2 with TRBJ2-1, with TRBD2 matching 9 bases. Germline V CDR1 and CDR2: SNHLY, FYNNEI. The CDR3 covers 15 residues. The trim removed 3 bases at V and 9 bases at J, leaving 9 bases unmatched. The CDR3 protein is CASSDGGGAFIEQFF. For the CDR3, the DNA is TGTGCCAGCAGTGATGGCGGGGGGGCCTTCATTGAGCAGTTCTTC.

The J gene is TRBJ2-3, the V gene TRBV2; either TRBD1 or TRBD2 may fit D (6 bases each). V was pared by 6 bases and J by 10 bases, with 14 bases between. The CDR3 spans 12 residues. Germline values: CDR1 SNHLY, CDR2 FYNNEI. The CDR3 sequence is CASRRGDMSQYF. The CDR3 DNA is TGTGCCAGCAGGAGGGGGGACATGTCGCAGTATTTT.

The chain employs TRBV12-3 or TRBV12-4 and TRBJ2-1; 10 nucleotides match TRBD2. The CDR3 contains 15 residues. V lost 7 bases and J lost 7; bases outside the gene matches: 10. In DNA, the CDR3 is TGTGCCAGCAACCCTCGGACTAGCGGAGGGAATGAGCAGTTCTTC. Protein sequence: CASNPRTSGGNEQFF.

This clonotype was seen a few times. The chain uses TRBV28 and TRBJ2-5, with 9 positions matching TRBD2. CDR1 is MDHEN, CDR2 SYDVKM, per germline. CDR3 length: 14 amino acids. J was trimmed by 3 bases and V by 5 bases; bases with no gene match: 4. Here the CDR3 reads CASSAGLAKETQYF. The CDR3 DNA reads TGTGCCAGCAGTGCGGGACTAGCCAAAGAGACCCAGTACTTC.